This T cell receptor (beta chain) was found in a study of cytomegalovirus exposure and HLA in healthy donors. Study-wide results and caveats: CMV serostatus was the sole immune exposure information available.

A word on this clone: Its antigen is not identified.

The PCR contained 60 Vbeta and 13 Jbeta primers. Some clones are missing from TCRdb's copy, which holds only in-frame ones; the method was immunoSEQ multiplex PCR. Of roughly 300,000 clones listed, 86% were seen once; the top ten hold almost 4%. This CDR3 region has 13 residues. Germline loops: CDR1 MDHEN, CDR2 SYDVKM. Sequencing was carried out using PBMCs. The chain joins TRBV28 to TRBJ2-5, with D tentatively TRBD1 (6 bases). The J call may be faulty, since TRBJ2-7 better matches the DNA end. This receptor was obtained from a middle-aged man in good health and CMV-seropositive. In nucleotides, the CDR3 is TGTGCCAGCAGTTGGGGGCAGCCCTACGAGCAGTACTTC. Its protein is CASSWGQPYEQYF.